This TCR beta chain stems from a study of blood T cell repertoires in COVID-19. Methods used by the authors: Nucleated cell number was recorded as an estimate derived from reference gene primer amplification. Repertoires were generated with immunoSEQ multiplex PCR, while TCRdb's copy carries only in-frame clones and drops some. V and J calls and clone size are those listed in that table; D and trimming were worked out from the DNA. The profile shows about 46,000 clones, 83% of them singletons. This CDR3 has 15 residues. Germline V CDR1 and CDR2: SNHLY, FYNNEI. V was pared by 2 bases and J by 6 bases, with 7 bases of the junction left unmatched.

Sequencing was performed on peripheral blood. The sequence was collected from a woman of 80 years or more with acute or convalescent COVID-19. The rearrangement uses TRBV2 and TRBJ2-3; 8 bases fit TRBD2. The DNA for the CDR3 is TGTGCCAGCAGTGAAACCGGGACTAGTGGGGATACGCAGTATTTT. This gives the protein CASSETGTSGDTQYF. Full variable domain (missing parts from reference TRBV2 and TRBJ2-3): EPEVTQTPSHQVTQMGQEVILRCVPISNHLYFYWYRQILGQKVEFLVSFYNNEISEKSEIFDDQFSVERPDGSNFTLKIRSTKLEDSAMYFCASSETGTSGDTQYFGPGTRLTVL.